Shown below are 14 T cell receptor beta chains from a single sample sequenced in a study of blood T cell repertoires in COVID-19. Profiling relied on immunoSEQ multiplex PCR, and the TCRdb table lists in-frame clones only, not all of them. The data contain about 140,000 clones, 87% of them singletons. Material for sequencing was peripheral blood. These receptors came from a woman in her forties or fifties with active or convalescent COVID-19.

This clone was counted a single time. The CDR3, as DNA: TGTGCCAGCGGGGGACAGGGGTTCTCCTACAATGAGCAGTTCTTC. It is translated as CASGGQGFSYNEQFF. This chain connects TRBV9 to TRBJ2-1, with 10 bases identical to TRBD1. Looked up from germline, CDR1 is SGDLS and CDR2 is YYNGEE. Germline trimming cut 7 bases from V and 0 bases from J; bases unmatched to any gene: 4. The CDR3 is made up of 15 amino acids.

The V gene is TRBV30, the J gene TRBJ2-7, with D tentatively TRBD1 (5 bases). This CDR3 has 14 residues. The germline V and J ends were trimmed by 4 bases and 5 bases, with 18 bases remaining between them. Germline CDR1 and CDR2: GTSNPN and SVGIG (reference sequence). The CDR3 region has the DNA TGTGCCTGGACCGCGGCAGGGCAGTCAAACGAGCAGTACTTC. It encodes CAWTAAGQSNEQYF.

CDR3 in amino acids: CASSQWDRGSPLHF. CDR3 nucleotides: TGCGCCAGCAGCCAGTGGGACAGGGGCTCACCCCTCCACTTT. This chain uses TRBV4-3 with TRBJ1-6; TRBD1 matches at 10 bases. Germline assignment: CDR1 LGHNA and CDR2 YSLEER. The CDR3 length is 14 residues. V was pared by 3 bases and J by 10 bases, with 3 bases of the junction left unmatched.

The V and J genes are TRBV7-2 and TRBJ1-4, with 8 bases matching TRBD1. V was pared by 5 bases and J by 8 bases, with 4 bases of the junction left unmatched. Germline assignment: CDR1 SGHTA and CDR2 FQGNSA. This CDR3 is 13 amino acids long. The CDR3 coding sequence is TGTGCCAGCAGCGGACAGGGAGGGGAAAAACTGTTTTTT. This sequence encodes CASSGQGGEKLFF.

This chain uses TRBV2 with TRBJ1-5; TRBD1 matches at 12 bases. Germline lookup yields CDR1 SNHLY and CDR2 FYNNEI. CDR3 length equals 15 residues. The J segment lost 6 bases and the V segment lost 7 bases, leaving 7 bases of the junction unmatched. The chain's CDR3 is CASKQGTGGIQPQHF. The CDR3 nucleotides read TGTGCCAGCAAGCAGGGGACAGGGGGCATTCAGCCCCAGCATTTT.

The rearrangement uses TRBV7-3 and TRBJ2-1, with D possibly matching TRBD2 (5 bases). Trimming pared 2 bases from V and 0 bases from J, leaving 8 bases between. CDR3 size: 15 residues. Germline CDR1 reads SGHTA; CDR2 reads FQGTGA. In nucleotides, the CDR3 is TGTGCCAGCAGCTTATTAGGGAGCTCCTACAATGAGCAGTTCTTC. Its translation is CASSLLGSSYNEQFF.

V gene TRBV30 combines with J gene TRBJ1-5; 9 positions match TRBD1. Germline values: CDR1 GTSNPN, CDR2 SVGIG (reference sequence). The CDR3 length is 14 residues. Trimming took 3 bases from V and 7 from J; bases not matched to a gene: 7. The CDR3 here is CAWSKGQGGQPQHF. The DNA for the CDR3 is TGTGCCTGGAGCAAGGGACAGGGCGGACAGCCCCAGCATTTT.

Turning to this clone: As the CDR3 is not closed by the conserved phenylalanine or tryptophan, this likely results from a read error. It is unclear where the CDR3 begins or ends on the DNA, so no DNA is shown, and the CDR3 is as TCRdb lists it. The chain uses TRBV6-4 and TRBJ1-2. Germline CDR1 and CDR2: MRHNA and SNTAGT. The CDR3 spans 8 amino acids, including both terminal residues. The CDR3 protein is CASSLSYL.

The chain has TRBV7-9 and TRBJ1-5, with TRBD1 matching 8 bases. With 5 bases clipped from V and 4 bases from J, the junction kept 4 bases outside the gene matches. This CDR3 region has 14 residues. CDR1 is SEHNR and CDR2 is FQNEAQ in the germline V gene (reference sequence). CDR3 sequence (DNA): TGTGCCAGCAGCACCGGACAGGGTAATCAGCCCCAGCATTTT. The encoded protein is CASSTGQGNQPQHF. Drawing the rest from reference TRBV7-9 and TRBJ1-5, the complete variable domain is DTGVSQNPRHKITKRGQNVTFRCDPISEHNRLYWYRQTLGQGPEFLTYFQNEAQLEKSRLLSDRFSAERPKGSFSTLEIQRTEQGDSAMYLCASSTGQGNQPQHFGDGTRLSIL.

This clone was seen once. The chain links TRBV19 to TRBJ1-1; 9 bases fit TRBD1. Germline V gene data show CDR1 as LNHDA and CDR2 as SQIVND (reference sequence). V was pared by 5 bases and J by 10 bases, with 11 bases of the junction left unmatched. The CDR3 extends over 14 amino acids. DNA of the CDR3: TGTGCCAGTAGTTGGGACAGGGCCGGTCTGAGAGCTTTCTTT. It translates to CASSWDRAGLRAFF.

This rearrangement joins TRBV7-8 to TRBJ2-1; 9 bases agree with TRBD2. The CDR3 runs to 15 residues. V shed 1 base, J shed 8 bases, and the junction held 6 bases outside the gene matches. Germline CDR1 SGHVS, CDR2 FQNEAQ. CDR3 sequence: CASSLGLAGFDEQFF. CDR3 sequence (DNA): TGTGCCAGCAGCTTAGGTCTAGCGGGATTCGATGAGCAGTTCTTC.

This clone has a single count. The V call is TRBV13, the J call TRBJ2-1; TRBD2 aligns across 11 bases. Germline loops: CDR1 PRHDT, CDR2 FYEKMQ (reference sequence). V lost 5 bases and J lost 6; bases outside the gene matches: 6. CDR3 length equals 15 residues. The DNA for the CDR3 is TGTGCCAGCAGCCTTAGCGGGAGGGGATTCAATGAGCAGTTCTTC. This codes for CASSLSGRGFNEQFF.

The rearrangement joins TRBV7-9 to TRBJ2-4; D is perhaps TRBD1 (6 bases). V lost 5 bases, J lost 0 bases, and 14 bases lay in between. CDR1 and CDR2 from the germline V gene are SEHNR and FQNEAQ (reference sequence). The CDR3 runs to 16 residues. This CDR3 is CASSARPGEAKNIQYF. CDR3 nucleotides: TGTGCCAGCAGCGCCCGTCCAGGGGAAGCCAAAAACATTCAGTACTTC.

This chain connects TRBV7-2 to TRBJ2-5; the D gene is possibly TRBD1 (5 bases). Germline CDR1 is SGHTA and CDR2 is FQGNSA. This CDR3 is 15 amino acids long. The V end lost 0 bases, the J end lost 2 bases, and 10 bases lay between the germline ends. CDR3 sequence: CASSLAGRAQETQYF. CDR3 nucleotide sequence: TGTGCCAGCAGCTTAGCGGGGCGCGCTCAAGAGACCCAGTACTTC.